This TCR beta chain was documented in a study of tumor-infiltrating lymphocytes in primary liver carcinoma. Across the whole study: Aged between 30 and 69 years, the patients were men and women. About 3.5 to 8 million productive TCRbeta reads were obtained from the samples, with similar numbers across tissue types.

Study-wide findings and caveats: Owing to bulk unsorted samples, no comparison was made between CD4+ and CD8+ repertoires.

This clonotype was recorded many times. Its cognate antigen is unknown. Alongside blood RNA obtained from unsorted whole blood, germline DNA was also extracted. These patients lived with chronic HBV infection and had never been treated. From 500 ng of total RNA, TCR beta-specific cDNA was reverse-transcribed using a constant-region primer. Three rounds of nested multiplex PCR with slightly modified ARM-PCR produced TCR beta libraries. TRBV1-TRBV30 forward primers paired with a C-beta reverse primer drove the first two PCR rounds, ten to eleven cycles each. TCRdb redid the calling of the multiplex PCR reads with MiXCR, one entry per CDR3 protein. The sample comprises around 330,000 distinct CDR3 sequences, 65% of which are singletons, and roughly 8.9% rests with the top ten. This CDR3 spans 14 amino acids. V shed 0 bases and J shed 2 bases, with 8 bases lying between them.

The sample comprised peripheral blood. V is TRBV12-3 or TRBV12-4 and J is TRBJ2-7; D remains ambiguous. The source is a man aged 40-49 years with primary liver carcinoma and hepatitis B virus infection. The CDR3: CASSLASEPYEQYF. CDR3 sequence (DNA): TGTGCCAGCAGTTTAGCATCAGAGCCCTACGAGCAGTACTTC.